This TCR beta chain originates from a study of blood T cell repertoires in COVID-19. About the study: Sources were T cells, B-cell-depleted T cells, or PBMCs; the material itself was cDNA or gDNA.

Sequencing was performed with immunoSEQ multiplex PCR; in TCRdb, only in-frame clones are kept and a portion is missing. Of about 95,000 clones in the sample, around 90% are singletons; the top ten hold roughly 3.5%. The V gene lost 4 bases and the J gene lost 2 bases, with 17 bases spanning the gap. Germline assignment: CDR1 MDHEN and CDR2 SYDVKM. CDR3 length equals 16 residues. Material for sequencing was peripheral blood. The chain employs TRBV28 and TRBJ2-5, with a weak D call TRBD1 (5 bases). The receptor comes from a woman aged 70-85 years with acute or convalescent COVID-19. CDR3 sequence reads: CASSSIPGLRQETQYF. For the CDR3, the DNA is TGTGCCAGCAGTTCCATCCCAGGGTTACGGCAAGAGACCCAGTACTTC. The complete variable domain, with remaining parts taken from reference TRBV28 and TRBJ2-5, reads DVKVTQSSRYLVKRTGEKVFLECVQDMDHENMFWYRQDPGLGLRLIYFSYDVKMKEKGDIPEGYSVSREKKERFSLILESASTNQTSMYLCASSSIPGLRQETQYFGPGTRLLVL.